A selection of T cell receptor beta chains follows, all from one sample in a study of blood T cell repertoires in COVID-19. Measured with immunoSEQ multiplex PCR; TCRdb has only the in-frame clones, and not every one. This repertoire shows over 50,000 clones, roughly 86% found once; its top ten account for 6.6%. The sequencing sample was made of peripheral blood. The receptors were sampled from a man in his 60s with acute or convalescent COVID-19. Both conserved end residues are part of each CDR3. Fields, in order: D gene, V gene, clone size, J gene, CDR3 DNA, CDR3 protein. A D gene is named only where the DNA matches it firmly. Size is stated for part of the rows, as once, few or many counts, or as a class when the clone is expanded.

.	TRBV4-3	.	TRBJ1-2	TGCGCCAGCAGCCAAGATCCTGCAGGGGCTTATGGCTACACCTTC	CASSQDPAGAYGYTF
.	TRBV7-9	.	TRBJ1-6	TGTGCCAGCAGCTTAGGGCTAGTCGCAGGGCTTGATACCGATTCACCCCTCCACTTT	CASSLGLVAGLDTDSPLHF
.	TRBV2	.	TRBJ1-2	TGTGCCAGCAGTCGGGACAACTCGAACTATGGCTACACCTTC	CASSRDNSNYGYTF
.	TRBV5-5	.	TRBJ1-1	TGTGCCAGCAGCTACCACAGGGATACTGAAGCTTTCTTT	CASSYHRDTEAFF
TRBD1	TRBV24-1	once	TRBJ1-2	TGTGCCCCAGGGGGAGACAGGGGGGGATCCCTGTATGGCTACACCTTC	CAPGGDRGGSLYGYTF
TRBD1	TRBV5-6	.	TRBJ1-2	TGTGCCAGCAGCTTGGCCGGGACAGGGGGTCATGGCTACACCTTC	CASSLAGTGGHGYTF
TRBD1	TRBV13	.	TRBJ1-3	TGTGCCAGCAGCCTAAATGAAGTACAGGGGCCATACCTCGACTCTGGAAACACCATATATTTT	CASSLNEVQGPYLDSGNTIYF
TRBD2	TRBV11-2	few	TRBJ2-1	TGTGCCAGCAGCTTAAGGGCGGGAGGGCCCAGCTCCTACAATGAGCAGTTCTTC	CASSLRAGGPSSYNEQFF
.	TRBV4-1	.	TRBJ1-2	TGCGCCAGCAGCCAAGAGGGAGTCGGCCTTCTCTATGGCTACACCTTC	CASSQEGVGLLYGYTF
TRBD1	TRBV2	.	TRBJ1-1	TGTGCCAGCAGAACGGGACAGGAGACCACTGAAGCTTTCTTT	CASRTGQETTEAFF
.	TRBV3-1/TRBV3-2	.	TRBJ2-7	TGTGCCAGCAGCCAAAATTCCGGCAGGGGCGAGCAGTACTTC	CASSQNSGRGEQYF
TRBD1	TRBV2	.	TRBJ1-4	TGTGCCAGCAGTGAAGCGCTCGGGGGACAGATAGTATCAGATTTT	CASSEALGGQIVSDF
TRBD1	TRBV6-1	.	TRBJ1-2	TGTGCCAGCAGCTACGGACAGGGGTCGTATGGCTACACCTTC	CASSYGQGSYGYTF
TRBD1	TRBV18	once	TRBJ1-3	TGTGCCAGCTCACTAAGTCGGACAGGGGAAAGAAACACCATATATTTT	CASSLSRTGERNTIYF
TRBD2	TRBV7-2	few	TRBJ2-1	TGTGCCAGCAGCTTAGCTGCGGGGGGCTCCTACAATGAGCAGTTCTTC	CASSLAAGGSYNEQFF
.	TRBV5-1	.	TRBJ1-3	TGCGCCAGCAGCCCGGGATCTTCTGGAAACACCATATATTTT	CASSPGSSGNTIYF
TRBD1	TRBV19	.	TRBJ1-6	TGTGCCAGTAGTATTTTGGACAGGGATAATTCACCCCTCCACTTT	CASSILDRDNSPLHF
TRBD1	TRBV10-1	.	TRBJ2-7	TGCGCCAGCAGTGAGTTTTCCAGGGGGCTCTCCTACGAGCAGTACTTC	CASSEFSRGLSYEQYF
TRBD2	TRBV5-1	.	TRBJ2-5	TGCGCCAGCAGCTTTACTAGCGGGGGACAAGAGACCCAGTACTTC	CASSFTSGGQETQYF
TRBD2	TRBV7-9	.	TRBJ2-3	TGTGCCAGCAGCTTAGAAACGGGGGGAGAAGATACGCAGTATTTT	CASSLETGGEDTQYF
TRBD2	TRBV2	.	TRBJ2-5	TGTGCCAGCAGTAAGACTAGCGGGGGACTCCAAGAGACCCAGTACTTC	CASSKTSGGLQETQYF
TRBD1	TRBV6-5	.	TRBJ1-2	TGTGCCAGCAGTTCCCGACAGGGGGCGAGCAACTATGGCTACACCTTC	CASSSRQGASNYGYTF
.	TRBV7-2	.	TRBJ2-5	TGTGCCAGCAGCGAGACTAGACACGAGACCCAGTACTTC	CASSETRHETQYF
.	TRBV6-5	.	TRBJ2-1	TGTGCCAGCAGTTACGGGACATCCTACAATGAGCAGTTCTTC	CASSYGTSYNEQFF
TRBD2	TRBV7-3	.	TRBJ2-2	TGTGCCAGCAGACTAGCGGGGAACACCGGGGAGCTGTTTTTT	CASRLAGNTGELFF
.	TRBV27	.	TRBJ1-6	TGTGCCAGCAGTCAGTCTTTAACGGGGGGCTATAATTCACCCCTCCACTTT	CASSQSLTGGYNSPLHF
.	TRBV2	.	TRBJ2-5	TGTGCCACCTCCGAGGGGGATCAGACCCAGTACTTC	CATSEGDQTQYF
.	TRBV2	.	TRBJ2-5	TGTGCCAGCAGTTCCCTTCGGGAGACCCAGTACTTC	CASSSLRETQYF
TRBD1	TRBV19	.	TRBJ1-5	TGTGCCAGTAGTTCGGGACAGGGTGGGAATCAGCCCCAGCATTTT	CASSSGQGGNQPQHF
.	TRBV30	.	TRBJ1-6	TGTGCCTGGAGTGGACACCGGGGGGGAGATTCACCCCTCCACTTT	CAWSGHRGGDSPLHF
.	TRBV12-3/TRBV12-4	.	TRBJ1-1	TGTGCCAGCCGTCCGGGGAGGTTAGAAGCTTTCTTT	CASRPGRLEAFF
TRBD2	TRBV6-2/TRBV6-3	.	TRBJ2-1	TGTGCCAGCAGTTACTCGGGAGCGGGGGGGACCTACAATGAGCAGTTCTTC	CASSYSGAGGTYNEQFF